This TCR beta chain came from a study of identifying expanded T cells in peripheral blood. Here immunoSEQ multiplex PCR was the method, and the copy in TCRdb shows in-frame clones only, minus some. The sample has 70,000 to 95,000 clones; roughly 90% are singletons. On this clone itself: What it recognizes is unknown.

Whole-study results and caveats: Approximately two-week clone count variance significantly increased as total template count grew.

Trimming cost V 4 bases and J 6 bases; bases outside gene matches: 10. Germline assignment: CDR1 SGHRS and CDR2 YFSETQ. The CDR3 sequence is 15 residues long. The chain couples TRBV5-1 to TRBJ2-5; TRBD1 matches 9 bases. This TCR was recovered from a person aged 18 to 75 in good health. The specimen was blood. The CDR3 nucleotides are TGCGCCAGCAGCCCAGGGGACAGGGATTCAAAGACCCAGTACTTC. It encodes CASSPGDRDSKTQYF.